Ten or more counts support the clone carrying this T cell receptor beta chain. No antigen is known for it. This record belongs to a study of T cells in Graves' hyperthyroidism and ophthalmopathy. Every diagnosis used clinical symptoms, serum thyroxine and TRAb, thyroid ultrasound and orbital computed tomography. RNA transcripts gave rise to amplified TCR beta CDR3 regions. Primed by the HTBI set, a first-round RT-PCR was run on the TCR CDR3. TCRdb redid the calling of the multiplex PCR reads with MiXCR, one entry per CDR3 protein. The sample yields 640,000 or so distinct CDR3 sequences, approximately 15% seen once. Findings of the study overall: The model forecast ophthalmopathy, anticipating it by a median approximately 7 months before onset. Using 13 V-J features, a model discriminated ophthalmopathy from stable hyperthyroidism.

V was cut by 5 bases and J by 5 bases, with 15 bases left in between. The CDR3 extends over 14 amino acids. In germline, CDR1 is MGHDK, CDR2 SYGVNS. The sample comprised blood. This chain uses TRBV25-1 with TRBJ2-5; D perhaps matches TRBD1 (7 bases). The source of this sequence is a woman in her thirties or forties with Graves' ophthalmopathy. CDR3 sequence reads: CASSRSGGYETQYF. The CDR3 DNA reads as TGTGCCAGCAGTCGGTCAGGGGGGTACGAGACCCAGTACTTC.